This entry features one T cell receptor (beta chain) sequence. The antigen is undetermined. Germline V gene sequence: CDR1 MNHNS, CDR2 SASEGT. Trimming cost V 6 bases and J 5 bases; bases outside gene matches: 10. The CDR3 runs 15 residues. The study's findings and limits: Tumor memory CD4+ T cell TCR gene usage clustered with blood and lymph node memory CD4+ cells and lymph node naive CD4+ cells.

MiXCR, applied by TCRdb to the 5' RACE reads, yields one record per CDR3 protein. The sample carries tens of thousands of distinct CDR3 sequences, about 24% recorded once. The TCR comes from a female donor with breast cancer. This chain connects TRBV6-1 to TRBJ1-5; 7 positions match TRBD1. The sequencing sample was made of tumor-infiltrating naive CD4+ T cells sorted from the breast tumor. Subset given: naive CD4+ T cells, CD4+CD45RA+CD25-. In DNA, the CDR3 is TGTGCCAGCAGGAGACAGGGACGGTCTGATCAGCCCCAGCATTTT. It translates to CASRRQGRSDQPQHF.